These 18 T cell receptor beta chains came from one sample sequenced in a study of T cells in Graves' hyperthyroidism and ophthalmopathy. TCR beta CDR3 region amplification was performed from RNA transcripts. RT-PCR in the first round (using the HTBI primer set) targeted the TCR CDR3. TCRdb processed the multiplex PCR reads anew with MiXCR; each CDR3 protein has one entry. Among a few hundred thousand distinct CDR3 sequences listed, 40% to 55% were seen once. The sample comprised peripheral blood or thyroid tissue (not recorded which). Every receptor here comes from an adult woman with Graves' disease, either hyperthyroidism or ophthalmopathy (not recorded which).

This clonotype was counted a single time. This chain joins TRBV5-1 and TRBJ2-2, with 12 bases identical to TRBD2. Germline V gives CDR1 SGHRS, CDR2 YFSETQ. J lost 4 bases, V lost 2 bases, and 3 bases had no gene match. The CDR3 is made up of 16 amino acids. The CDR3 reads CASSFTSGRSTGELFF. The CDR3, as DNA: TGCGCCAGCAGCTTTACTAGCGGGAGGTCCACCGGGGAGCTGTTTTTT.

The CDR3, as DNA: TGTGCCAGCAGCGTAGGCCCGGGGGTTGGGAACACTGAAGCTTTCTTT. It encodes CASSVGPGVGNTEAFF. This rearrangement joins TRBV9 to TRBJ1-1; D might be TRBD1 (5 bases). This CDR3 has 16 residues. V lost 0 bases and J 1 base, leaving 13 bases between the germline ends. Germline V gene lookup returns CDR1 SGDLS and CDR2 YYNGEE.

The sample holds many counts of this clonotype. The chain employs TRBV7-2 and TRBJ2-7; 10 bases agree with TRBD1. CDR3 size: 16 residues. J was trimmed by 6 bases and V by 4 bases; bases with no gene match: 12. Germline CDR1 reads SGHTA; CDR2 reads FQGNSA. In DNA form, the CDR3 reads TGTGCCAGCAGCTCGGGGACAGGGGCGCCCTTATCCGAGCAGTACTTC. Amino acid sequence: CASSSGTGAPLSEQYF.

V usage is TRBV20-1 and J usage is TRBJ1-6; 9 bases map to TRBD1. Germline assignment: CDR1 DFQATT and CDR2 SNEGSKA (reference sequence). The CDR3 sequence is 15 residues long. V shed 6 bases, J shed 2 bases, and the junction held 5 bases outside the gene matches. The CDR3 protein is CSARDRAPYNSPLHF. CDR3 DNA sequence: TGCAGTGCGCGGGACAGGGCCCCCTATAATTCACCCCTCCACTTT.

The rearrangement joins TRBV5-1 to TRBJ2-3; D gene ambiguous. V lost 3 bases and J lost 3, with 11 bases in between. Per the germline V gene, CDR1 is SGHRS and CDR2 is YFSETQ. This CDR3 is built from 14 residues. The CDR3 reads CASSSRSGTDTQYF. As DNA, the CDR3 is TGCGCCAGCAGCTCTCGCTCCGGGACAGATACGCAGTATTTT.

This clonotype was seen a few times. The chain has TRBV12-5 and TRBJ2-2; 9 nucleotides match TRBD2. This CDR3 is built from 15 residues. Per germline, CDR1 LGHNT and CDR2 FRNRAP. The V segment lost 7 bases and the J segment 5 bases; nucleotides outside the gene matches: 8. CDR3 in DNA: TGTGCTAGTGCCCAAGCGGGAGGAGTTACCGGGGAGCTGTTTTTT. It encodes CASAQAGGVTGELFF.

The genes are TRBV15 and TRBJ2-2; TRBD2 is a possible D gene (6 bases). V lost 7 bases and J lost 6, with 24 bases in between. The CDR3 spans 17 residues. Germline V gives CDR1 LNHNV, CDR2 YYDKDF (reference sequence). This CDR3 is CATKDYGQAVASGELFF. The CDR3 coding sequence is TGTGCCACCAAGGACTATGGCCAGGCGGTTGCTTCCGGGGAGCTGTTTTTT. Looking up the rest from reference TRBV15 and TRBJ2-2 gives the full variable domain: DAMVIQNPRYQVTQFGKPVTLSCSQTLNHNVMYWYQQKSSQAPKLLFHYYDKDFNNEADTPDNFQSRRPNTSFCFLDIRSPGLGDTAMYLCATKDYGQAVASGELFFGEGSRLTVL.

This clonotype was seen repeatedly, ten times or more. The CDR3 sequence: CASTMNGGWDGYTF. The DNA of the CDR3 is TGTGCCAGCACCATGAATGGGGGCTGGGATGGCTACACCTTC. V is TRBV2 and J is TRBJ1-2, with TRBD1 as a possible D gene (6 bases). In germline, CDR1 is SNHLY, CDR2 FYNNEI. The CDR3 is 14 residues long. The V and J ends lost 7 bases and 6 bases respectively, with 18 bases between them.

The chain combines TRBV20-1 with TRBJ2-5, with 7 bases identical to TRBD1. In germline, CDR1 is DFQATT, CDR2 SNEGSKA (reference sequence). J was trimmed by 6 bases and V by 5 bases; bases with no gene match: 9. The length of the CDR3 is 13 residues. The CDR3 DNA is TGCAGTGCTTTAACAGGGGAAATGCAGACCCAGTACTTC. Its protein is CSALTGEMQTQYF.

This clonotype has a count of ten or more. CDR3 region: CASSLGTGRYYGYTF. In DNA form, the CDR3 reads TGTGCCAGCAGTTTGGGGACAGGGAGGTACTATGGCTACACCTTC. This chain links TRBV12-3 or TRBV12-4 with TRBJ1-2, with TRBD1 matching over 9 bases. Losses at the gene ends were 3 bases for V and 3 bases for J; bases not matched to a gene: 5. The length of the CDR3 is 15 residues.

The table lists this clonotype with a count of one. The chain couples TRBV7-2 to TRBJ1-6; D may be TRBD1 (6 bases). The CDR3 totals 15 residues. Germline-derived CDR1 and CDR2 are SGHTA and FQGNSA. V dropped 3 bases and J dropped 3 bases, with 9 bases sitting between them. The CDR3 nucleotides read TGTGCCAGCAGCTTTGACAGGATCTATAATTCACCCCTCCACTTT. Residues: CASSFDRIYNSPLHF.

This clonotype was seen ten or more times. This sequence joins TRBV20-1 and TRBJ1-1; D is possibly TRBD1 (6 bases). This CDR3 region has 12 residues. Deletions cut 2 bases from V and 5 bases from J, with 9 bases between. Germline values: CDR1 DFQATT, CDR2 SNEGSKA (reference sequence). The CDR3 DNA sequence: TGCAGTGCTAGATGGACAGATACTGAAGCTTTCTTT. It translates to CSARWTDTEAFF.

This clonotype was seen once. The genes are TRBV10-3 and TRBJ2-5, with 8 nucleotides matching TRBD2. CDR3 length equals 14 residues. The germline V gene has CDR1 ENHRY and CDR2 SYGVKD. Germline trimming cut 3 bases from V and 4 bases from J; bases unmatched to any gene: 4. The DNA of the CDR3 is TGTGCCATCAGTGAAGCGGGAGTATCAGAGACCCAGTACTTC. Translated: CAISEAGVSETQYF.

The chain recombines TRBV5-1 with TRBJ2-7, with 7 bases that match TRBD1. The CDR3 covers 14 residues. In germline, CDR1 is SGHRS, CDR2 YFSETQ. J gave up 2 bases and V 5 bases, and 7 bases lay outside the gene matches. The CDR3 here is CASRYRDRAYEQYF. The CDR3 nucleotides read TGCGCCAGCAGGTATCGGGACAGAGCCTACGAGCAGTACTTC.

This clonotype has more than one count but fewer than ten. The J gene is TRBJ2-5, the V gene TRBV15, with TRBD2 matching over 9 bases. The junction had 4 bases not matched to a gene; V was cut back by 4 bases and J by 1 base. The CDR3 covers 15 residues. CDR1 LNHNV and CDR2 YYDKDF come from the germline V gene (reference sequence). The CDR3 spells CATSTLAGFQETQYF. In DNA form, the CDR3 reads TGTGCCACCAGCACCCTAGCGGGGTTCCAAGAGACCCAGTACTTC.

The genes are TRBV7-2 and TRBJ1-6; TRBD1 is a possible D gene (6 bases). The CDR3 consists of 15 residues. Looked up from germline, CDR1 is SGHTA and CDR2 is FQGNSA. The germline V and J ends were trimmed by 5 bases and 9 bases, with 17 bases remaining between them. CDR3 bases: TGTGCCAGCAGCCGGTGGGGAACAGGGTCTTCACCCCTCCACTTT. Its translation is CASSRWGTGSSPLHF.

The rearrangement uses TRBV29-1 and TRBJ2-7, with TRBD2 matching 10 bases. Germline values: CDR1 SQVTM, CDR2 ANQGSEA. Unmatched junction bases numbered 2, after V lost 6 bases and J lost 3 bases. The CDR3 sequence is 12 residues long. In DNA form, the CDR3 reads TGCAGCGTCAGCGGGAGGGTCTACGAGCAGTACTTC. Its translation: CSVSGRVYEQYF.

This clonotype occurred many times. This chain connects TRBV7-2 to TRBJ2-7; D not resolved. Germline V gene lookup returns CDR1 SGHTA and CDR2 FQGNSA. Trimming pared 0 bases from V and 0 bases from J, leaving 9 bases between. CDR3 length equals 15 residues. CDR3 sequence (DNA): TGTGCCAGCAGCTTAGCGGCCGTTAGCTCCTACGAGCAGTACTTC. Its translation is CASSLAAVSSYEQYF.